The 14 T cell receptor beta chains reported below all come from one sample, sequenced in a study of T cell repertoires in cytomegalovirus infection. Each CDR3 protein is one row after TCRdb ran MiXCR on the reads. Of roughly 500,000 distinct CDR3 sequences in the sample, 30% to 35% were seen once. These receptors lack a known antigen. Sequenced here: cultured PBMCs, sampled from culture after CMV antigen stimulation. These receptors were taken from a human donor in good health (CMV status not recorded). Some clones in this sample may be carry-over from other donors' samples.

This clonotype came up a few times. The chain carries TRBV10-3 and TRBJ2-7; 8 bases fit TRBD2. CDR1 and CDR2 (germline): ENHRY, SYGVKD. The CDR3 contains 13 residues. V gave up 8 bases and J gave up 4 bases; unmatched junction bases: 7. This chain's CDR3 is CAIGAGAIYEQYV. The CDR3 DNA reads as TGTGCCATCGGAGCGGGAGCGATATACGAGCAGTACGTC.

This clonotype was detected only a few times. J is TRBJ2-1 and V is TRBV7-2; 12 nucleotides agree with TRBD2. This CDR3 is 19 amino acids long. The germline CDR1 and CDR2 sequences are SGHTA and FQGNSA. V trimming: 2 bases; J trimming: 0 bases; junction bases outside the gene matches: 8. CDR3 amino acids: CASSLYGASGRASYNEQFF. In nucleotides, the CDR3 is TGTGCCAGCAGCTTATATGGGGCTAGCGGGAGGGCCTCCTACAATGAGCAGTTCTTC.

This clonotype was detected only a few times. The chain is built from TRBV29-1 and TRBJ2-5; TRBD2 is a possible D gene (5 bases). Germline values: CDR1 SQVTM, CDR2 ANQGSEA. V was shortened by 3 bases and J by 5 bases, with 13 bases between the two germline ends. There are 13 residues in the CDR3. The DNA for the CDR3 is TGCAGCGTTGACGGCAGGACTTTGGAGACCCAGTACTTC. The encoded protein is CSVDGRTLETQYF.

The rearrangement joins TRBV4-1 to TRBJ2-5; 14 bases fit TRBD2. The CDR3 contains 18 residues. J was trimmed by 3 bases and V by 3 bases; bases with no gene match: 9. Germline V lookup: CDR1 MGHRA, CDR2 YSYEKL. The CDR3 protein is CASSHLGLAGEEKETQYF. The DNA of the CDR3 is TGCGCCAGCAGCCACCTGGGACTAGCGGGAGAGGAGAAAGAGACCCAGTACTTC.

This clonotype was counted a few times. The CDR3 nucleotides read TGTGCCAGCAGCTTAGCTAGCGGGAGGGGGACCTACGAGCAGTACGTC. Protein product: CASSLASGRGTYEQYV. The chain uses TRBV7-6 and TRBJ2-7, with 11 bases that match TRBD2. V lost 0 bases, J lost 2 bases, and 3 bases stayed unmatched. CDR3 length: 16 residues. Germline CDR1 SGHVS, CDR2 FNYEAQ.

This clonotype occurred once. The gene calls are TRBV19 and TRBJ2-1; D not resolved. This CDR3 is 15 amino acids long. Germline loops: CDR1 LNHDA, CDR2 SQIVND (reference sequence). V was pared by 1 base and J by 4 bases, with 11 bases between. The CDR3, as DNA: TGTGCCAGTAGTATAGGTCCGCGGCGGTACAATGAGCAGTTCTTC. As protein: CASSIGPRRYNEQFF. Full variable domain (rest looked up from reference TRBV19 and TRBJ2-1): DGGITQSPKYLFRKEGQNVTLSCEQNLNHDAMYWYRQDPGQGLRLIYYSQIVNDFQKGDIAEGYSVSREKKESFPLTVTSAQKNPTAFYLCASSIGPRRYNEQFFGPGTRLTVL.

This clonotype was counted a single time. The CDR3 sequence: CASSQEELGGEAFF. The DNA for the CDR3 is TGCGCCAGCAGCCAAGAGGAGTTGGGGGGTGAAGCTTTCTTT. V usage is TRBV4-3 and J usage is TRBJ1-1, with D maybe TRBD1 (5 bases). Germline CDR1 and CDR2: LGHNA and YSLEER. The CDR3 consists of 14 residues. V lost 0 bases and J lost 7, with 12 bases in between.

V usage is TRBV7-9 and J usage is TRBJ2-1; a possible D gene is TRBD2 (7 bases). The CDR3 runs to 15 residues. V dropped 6 bases and J dropped 5 bases, with 17 bases sitting between them. The germline V gene has CDR1 SEHNR and CDR2 FQNEAQ (reference sequence). In DNA, the CDR3 is TGTGCCAGCAGAGAAGGGGGGGGACTTGACAATGAGCAGTTCTTC. This translates into CASREGGGLDNEQFF. Combining the CDR3 with reference TRBV7-9 and TRBJ2-1 gives the whole variable domain DTGVSQNPRHKITKRGQNVTFRCDPISEHNRLYWYRQTLGQGPEFLTYFQNEAQLEKSRLLSDRFSAERPKGSFSTLEIQRTEQGDSAMYLCASREGGGLDNEQFFGPGTRLTVL.

The chain joins TRBV7-8 to TRBJ1-1, with a possible D match to TRBD1 (6 bases). Per germline, CDR1 SGHVS and CDR2 FQNEAQ. The CDR3 is 14 amino acids. V dropped 7 bases and J dropped 6 bases, with 18 bases sitting between them. CDR3 loop: CASTPRGGSPEAFF. For the CDR3, the DNA is TGTGCCAGCACCCCTAGGGGGGGCAGCCCTGAAGCTTTCTTT.

This clonotype appeared a few times. This chain uses TRBV7-2 with TRBJ2-7, with 7 bases lining up with TRBD2. V dropped 6 bases and J dropped 2; count of bases not matched to a gene: 10. Looked up from germline, CDR1 is SGHTA and CDR2 is FQGNSA. The CDR3 extends over 15 amino acids. The CDR3 sequence is CASRQAAGTTYEQYF. In DNA form, the CDR3 reads TGTGCCAGCAGACAAGCAGCCGGGACTACCTACGAGCAGTACTTC.

The chain couples TRBV7-2 to TRBJ2-1; 7 positions agree with TRBD2. This CDR3 has 17 residues. Germline CDR1 is SGHTA and CDR2 is FQGNSA. After removal of 10 bases from V and 3 bases from J, the junction contained 18 bases not matched to a gene. The CDR3 region has the DNA TGTGCCAACAGGCCGCCGATAGCGGGCCAATTCTACAATGAGCAGTTCTTC. It yields the protein CANRPPIAGQFYNEQFF. The complete variable domain, with remaining parts taken from reference TRBV7-2 and TRBJ2-1, reads GAGVSQSPSNKVTEKGKDVELRCDPISGHTALYWYRQSLGQGLEFLIYFQGNSAPDKSGLPSDRFSAERTGGSVSTLTIQRTQQEDSAVYLCANRPPIAGQFYNEQFFGPGTRLTVL.

This clonotype was seen only a few times. The genes are TRBV6-5 and TRBJ2-7; 7 bases are shared with TRBD2. Germline trimming cut 7 bases from V and 4 bases from J; bases unmatched to any gene: 13. The length of the CDR3 is 15 residues. Per germline, CDR1 MNHEY and CDR2 SVGAGI. The CDR3 region has the DNA TGTGCCAGCATTGACCGGGGAGGGGTGAGGTACGAGCAGTACTTC. Protein: CASIDRGGVRYEQYF.

This clonotype was picked up a small number of times. V is TRBV19 and J is TRBJ1-1; the D gene is possibly TRBD1 (5 bases). The V end lost 6 bases, the J end lost 1 base, and 12 bases lay between the germline ends. In germline, CDR1 is LNHDA, CDR2 SQIVND (reference sequence). The CDR3 totals 14 residues. CDR3 amino acids: CASRAPGPNTEAFF. CDR3 coding DNA: TGTGCCAGTAGAGCTCCGGGGCCGAACACTGAAGCTTTCTTT.

This clonotype was seen repeatedly, ten times or more. The rearrangement links TRBV7-2 to TRBJ2-7; perhaps TRBD1 as D (6 bases). The CDR3 has 15 residues. Germline lookup yields CDR1 SGHTA and CDR2 FQGNSA. The V end lost 1 base, the J end lost 0 bases, and 10 bases lay between the germline ends. The CDR3 DNA follows: TGTGCCAGCAGCTTAGTTCCGGACAGCTCCTACGAGCAGTACTTC. Amino acid sequence: CASSLVPDSSYEQYF.